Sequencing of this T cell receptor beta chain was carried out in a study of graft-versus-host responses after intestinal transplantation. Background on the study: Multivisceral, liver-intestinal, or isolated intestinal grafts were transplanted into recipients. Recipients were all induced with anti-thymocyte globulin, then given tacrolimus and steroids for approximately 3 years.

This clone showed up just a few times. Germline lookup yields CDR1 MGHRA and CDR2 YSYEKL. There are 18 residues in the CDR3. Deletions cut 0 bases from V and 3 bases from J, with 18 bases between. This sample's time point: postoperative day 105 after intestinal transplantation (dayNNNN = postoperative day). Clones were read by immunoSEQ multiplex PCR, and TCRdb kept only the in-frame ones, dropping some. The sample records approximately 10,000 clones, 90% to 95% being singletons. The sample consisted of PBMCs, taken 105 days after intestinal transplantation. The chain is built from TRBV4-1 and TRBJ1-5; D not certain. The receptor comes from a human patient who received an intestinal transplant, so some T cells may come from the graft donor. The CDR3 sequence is CASSQEGVRGGINQPQHF. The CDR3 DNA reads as TGCGCCAGCAGCCAAGAGGGAGTCAGAGGAGGAATCAATCAGCCCCAGCATTTT.